The 31 T cell receptor beta chains listed next were all sequenced from one sample in a study of blood T cell repertoires in COVID-19. Data came from immunoSEQ multiplex PCR; TCRdb stores just in-frame clones and leaves some out. The table shows around 300,000 clones, with 87% occurring only once. The sequencing sample was made of peripheral blood. The origin of the receptors is a man aged 45 to 65 with active or convalescent COVID-19.

The V call is TRBV5-8, the J call TRBJ1-6, with 9 bases that match TRBD1. Per germline, CDR1 SGHTS and CDR2 YDEGEE. The ends lost 2 bases at V and 9 bases at J; junction bases unmatched: 6. The CDR3 runs 15 residues. The CDR3 region is CASSFRGTGRSPLHF. CDR3 DNA: TGTGCCAGCAGCTTTCGGGGGACAGGGCGTTCACCCCTCCACTTT. The full variable domain, its missing parts supplied by reference TRBV5-8 and TRBJ1-6, is EAGVTQSPTHLIKTRGQQATLRCSPISGHTSVYWYQQALGLGLQFLLWYDEGEERNRGNFPPRFSGRQFPNYSSELNVNALELEDSALYLCASSFRGTGRSPLHFGNGTRLTVT.

The table lists this clone with a count of one. The rearrangement uses TRBV2 and TRBJ2-5, with 9 bases lining up with TRBD1. V shed 8 bases and J 5 bases; nucleotides not matched to a gene: 12. The CDR3 runs to 15 residues. Germline CDR1 reads SNHLY; CDR2 reads FYNNEI. The CDR3 protein is CASEGSGQGMETQYF. The CDR3 region has the DNA TGTGCCAGCGAGGGATCGGGACAGGGAATGGAGACCCAGTACTTC.

The genes are TRBV6-1 and TRBJ1-4, with D possibly TRBD1 on 6 matching bases. CDR1 is MNHNS, CDR2 SASEGT, per germline. CDR3 length equals 16 residues. V lost 1 base and J 5 bases, leaving 14 bases between the germline ends. CDR3 sequence: CASSEGFRGQNEKLFF. The CDR3 bases are TGTGCCAGCAGTGAAGGTTTCAGGGGTCAAAATGAAAAACTGTTTTTT.

The chain employs TRBV10-2 and TRBJ2-1; D unresolved. V lost 2 bases and J lost 0, with 8 bases in between. Germline CDR1 and CDR2: WSHSY and SAAADI. The CDR3 extends over 15 amino acids. Here the CDR3 DNA reads TGCGCCAGCAGTGAGGTTCCGAGCTCCTACAATGAGCAGTTCTTC. Translation gives CASSEVPSSYNEQFF.

The V and J genes are TRBV2 and TRBJ2-3; the match to TRBD2 covers 9 bases. The CDR3 has 15 amino acids. V was clipped by 7 bases and J by 3 bases; unmatched bases: 8. Per the germline V gene, CDR1 is SNHLY and CDR2 is FYNNEI. The CDR3 DNA reads TGTGCCAGCAAGCGACTAGCGGCTGAGACAGATACGCAGTATTTT. Translation: CASKRLAAETDTQYF.

The chain joins TRBV4-2 to TRBJ1-5; D not resolved. CDR3 length: 17 residues. Trimming took 0 bases from V and 4 from J, leaving 16 bases between them. Germline V gene data show CDR1 as LGHNA and CDR2 as YNFKEQ. The CDR3 protein is CASSQDFWAETNQPQHF. CDR3 coding DNA: TGTGCCAGCAGCCAAGATTTTTGGGCAGAAACAAATCAGCCCCAGCATTTT.

V is TRBV2 and J is TRBJ1-1; 7 bases line up with TRBD1. CDR3 length equals 13 residues. CDR1 is SNHLY, CDR2 FYNNEI, per germline. The ends lost 8 bases at V and 0 bases at J; junction bases unmatched: 3. The DNA of the CDR3 is TGTGCCAGCCAGACAGGGATGAACACTGAAGCTTTCTTT. It translates to CASQTGMNTEAFF. The full variable domain, completed using reference TRBV2 and TRBJ1-1, is EPEVTQTPSHQVTQMGQEVILRCVPISNHLYFYWYRQILGQKVEFLVSFYNNEISEKSEIFDDQFSVERPDGSNFTLKIRSTKLEDSAMYFCASQTGMNTEAFFGQGTRLTVV.

This clone was seen a handful of times. This sample also contains other DNA sequences that code for the same CDR3. V is TRBV9 and J is TRBJ2-3; 12 bases agree with TRBD2. Germline CDR1 and CDR2: SGDLS and YYNGEE. V shed 0 bases and J 5 bases; nucleotides not matched to a gene: 4. The CDR3 consists of 16 residues. CDR3 nucleotides: TGTGCCAGCAGCGTAGGTCTAGCGGGAGGGGGAGATACGCAGTATTTT. Its translation: CASSVGLAGGGDTQYF.

The gene calls are TRBV27 and TRBJ1-6, with 7 bases lining up with TRBD1. This CDR3 contains 17 residues. Trimming took 2 bases from V and 0 from J; bases not matched to a gene: 4. Germline V gene lookup returns CDR1 MNHEY and CDR2 SMNVEV (reference sequence). CDR3 nucleotides: TGTGCCAGCAGTTTAGGACAGGAACCCTCCTATAATTCACCCCTCCACTTT. Translating it yields CASSLGQEPSYNSPLHF.

The chain uses TRBV30 and TRBJ1-1; TRBD1 agrees at 7 bases. The V and J ends lost 5 bases and 4 bases, in that order; junction bases with no gene match: 7. The CDR3 spans 13 residues. Germline V gives CDR1 GTSNPN, CDR2 SVGIG (reference sequence). The CDR3 sequence is CAWSRQGPTEAFF. The CDR3 nucleotides read TGTGCCTGGTCGAGACAGGGACCCACTGAAGCTTTCTTT.

The chain links TRBV18 to TRBJ1-3; the D is unclear. Deletions cut 2 bases from V and 4 bases from J, with 6 bases between. The CDR3 extends over 13 amino acids. The germline V gene has CDR1 KGHSH and CDR2 LQKENI. CDR3 residues: CASSPSRGNTIYF. For the CDR3, the DNA is TGTGCCAGCTCACCATCGCGAGGAAACACCATATATTTT.

This chain uses TRBV30 with TRBJ1-2, with a weak D call TRBD1 (5 bases). The length of the CDR3 is 18 residues. Germline loops: CDR1 GTSNPN, CDR2 SVGIG (reference sequence). V lost 0 bases, J lost 0 bases, and 20 bases lay in between. DNA for the CDR3: TGTGCCTGGAGTGTATTAAGGGGTCAAATTGGATCTAACTATGGCTACACCTTC. It is translated as CAWSVLRGQIGSNYGYTF.

V gene TRBV5-1 combines with J gene TRBJ1-5, with D unclear. Trimming removed 2 bases from V and 3 bases from J, with 9 bases in between. The CDR3 is 14 amino acids. Per the germline V gene, CDR1 is SGHRS and CDR2 is YFSETQ. The CDR3 bases are TGCGCCAGCAGCTTTGACGGACTCAATCAGCCCCAGCATTTT. Translation gives CASSFDGLNQPQHF. Supplemented by reference TRBV5-1 and TRBJ1-5, the full variable domain reads KAGVTQTPRYLIKTRGQQVTLSCSPISGHRSVSWYQQTPGQGLQFLFEYFSETQRNKGNFPGRFSGRQFSNSRSEMNVSTLELGDSALYLCASSFDGLNQPQHFGDGTRLSIL.

CDR3 nucleotides: TGTGCCAGCAGCGCGGACAGGGGAGGGGGCGAAAAACTGTTTTTT. This translates into CASSADRGGGEKLFF. The gene calls are TRBV9 and TRBJ1-4, with 9 positions matching TRBD1. The length of the CDR3 is 15 residues. V gave up 3 bases and J gave up 8 bases; unmatched junction bases: 8. Germline CDR1 is SGDLS and CDR2 is YYNGEE.

This sequence joins TRBV28 and TRBJ2-5; TRBD2 aligns across 10 bases. CDR1 is MDHEN and CDR2 is SYDVKM in the germline V gene. The CDR3 is 16 amino acids. Trimming cost V 4 bases and J 2 bases; bases outside gene matches: 7. The CDR3 spells CASSSLAGVSQETQYF. The CDR3 region has the DNA TGTGCCAGCAGTTCTCTAGCGGGAGTGAGTCAAGAGACCCAGTACTTC.

The chain links TRBV2 to TRBJ1-1, with a weak D call TRBD1 (5 bases). Trimming stripped 7 bases from V and 2 bases from J, with 14 bases between. There are 14 residues in the CDR3. Germline CDR1 reads SNHLY; CDR2 reads FYNNEI. CDR3 residues: CASTEPGINTEAFF. CDR3 coding DNA: TGTGCCAGCACTGAGCCAGGGATTAACACTGAAGCTTTCTTT. Full variable domain (outside the CDR3, taken from reference TRBV2 and TRBJ1-1): EPEVTQTPSHQVTQMGQEVILRCVPISNHLYFYWYRQILGQKVEFLVSFYNNEISEKSEIFDDQFSVERPDGSNFTLKIRSTKLEDSAMYFCASTEPGINTEAFFGQGTRLTVV.

The rearrangement uses TRBV5-4 and TRBJ1-2; 8 bases are shared with TRBD1. CDR1 and CDR2 (germline): SGHNT, YYREEE (reference sequence). This CDR3 region has 14 residues. The J segment lost 4 bases and the V segment lost 4 bases, leaving 6 bases of the junction unmatched. The CDR3 nucleotides read TGTGCCAGCAGCGGTGACAGGGGTACCTATGGCTACACCTTC. Encoded protein: CASSGDRGTYGYTF.

The J gene is TRBJ1-6, the V gene TRBV10-3; D may be TRBD1 (5 bases). This CDR3 is 15 amino acids long. Looked up from germline, CDR1 is ENHRY and CDR2 is SYGVKD. Trimming left V 0 bases short and J 13 bases short, with 16 bases between. The CDR3 protein is CAISESGQALRPLHF. CDR3 DNA: TGTGCCATCAGTGAGTCGGGGCAGGCGCTTAGGCCCCTCCACTTT.

The chain uses TRBV29-1 and TRBJ1-2, with D perhaps TRBD1 (5 bases). This CDR3 is 13 amino acids long. The V gene's germline CDR1 is SQVTM and CDR2 ANQGSEA. V lost 0 bases and J 7 bases, leaving 12 bases between the germline ends. The CDR3 DNA follows: TGCAGCGTTGAAGACAGGGATTTGGGTGGCTACACCTTC. This sequence encodes CSVEDRDLGGYTF.

DNA for the CDR3: TGTGCCAGCCGTGTGGACACTTCGAATAGGCAGGGGGCCGGCTATGGCTACACCTTC. It specifies CASRVDTSNRQGAGYGYTF. The genes are TRBV27 and TRBJ1-2; TRBD1 matches at 8 bases. This CDR3 contains 19 residues. Germline CDR1 MNHEY, CDR2 SMNVEV (reference sequence). The V and J ends lost 8 bases and 4 bases, in that order; junction bases with no gene match: 24.

The chain is built from TRBV4-3 and TRBJ2-1, with TRBD2 matching over 10 bases. With V trimmed by 0 bases and J by 8 bases, 13 bases remained unmatched. Germline CDR1 reads LGHNA; CDR2 reads YSLEER. CDR3 length equals 18 residues. In nucleotides, the CDR3 is TGCGCCAGCAGCCAAGAATCTCAGGCGAGCGGGGGGGCACATGAGCAGTTCTTC. Translated: CASSQESQASGGAHEQFF.

The V gene is TRBV27, the J gene TRBJ2-2; D may be TRBD1 (6 bases). Trimming removed 3 bases from V and 9 bases from J, with 20 bases in between. Germline V gene sequence: CDR1 MNHEY, CDR2 SMNVEV (reference sequence). The CDR3 totals 16 residues. CDR3 nucleotides: TGTGCCAGCAGTTTGAGGACAGCCCTACCTTATAGGGAGCTGTTTTTT. It codes for CASSLRTALPYRELFF.

Remarks on this clone: The sample has other DNA sequences that encode this CDR3 too. The chain recombines TRBV3-1 (or the pseudogene TRBV3-2) with TRBJ1-1; 8 bases map to TRBD1. V gave up 3 bases and J gave up 0 bases; unmatched junction bases: 3. Germline V CDR1 and CDR2: LGHDT, YNNKEL (reference sequence). The CDR3 loop spans 15 amino acids. This CDR3 reads CASSQRTGMNTEAFF. CDR3 bases: TGTGCCAGCAGCCAGCGGACAGGGATGAACACTGAAGCTTTCTTT.

Regarding this clone: Distinct nucleotide sequences in the sample also encode this CDR3. The V gene is TRBV4-2, the J gene TRBJ2-1; a possible D gene is TRBD1 (6 bases). The CDR3 is 15 residues long. The V end lost 1 base, the J end lost 6 bases, and 13 bases lay between the germline ends. The V gene's germline CDR1 is LGHNA and CDR2 YNFKEQ. CDR3 sequence (DNA): TGTGCCAGCAGCCAAGTTGGGTCGACAGGCAATGAGCAGTTCTTC. Amino acid sequence: CASSQVGSTGNEQFF.

The genes are TRBV5-1 and TRBJ1-6; 10 nucleotides match TRBD1. This CDR3 contains 16 residues. V trimming: 0 bases; J trimming: 6 bases; junction bases outside the gene matches: 3. Germline V gene sequence: CDR1 SGHRS, CDR2 YFSETQ. The CDR3 here is CASSLDGTGVNSPLHF. The CDR3 nucleotides read TGCGCCAGCAGCTTGGACGGGACAGGGGTTAATTCACCCCTCCACTTT.

The rearrangement uses TRBV10-3 and TRBJ2-6; 7 bases are shared with TRBD1. The junction had 8 bases not matched to a gene; V was cut back by 0 bases and J by 0 bases. The CDR3 loop spans 19 amino acids. Germline V gene sequence: CDR1 ENHRY, CDR2 SYGVKD. CDR3 amino acids: CAISESLTGVLSGANVLTF. As DNA, the CDR3 is TGTGCCATCAGTGAGTCGCTTACAGGGGTCCTCTCTGGGGCCAACGTCCTGACTTTC.

The chain couples TRBV5-6 to TRBJ1-2; D may be TRBD1 (6 bases). From germline, CDR1 is SGHDT and CDR2 YYEEEE. The CDR3 is made up of 13 amino acids. Trimming stripped 1 base from V and 8 bases from J, with 12 bases between. The CDR3: CASSLNRVLGYTF. As DNA, the CDR3 is TGTGCCAGCAGCTTGAACAGGGTCCTAGGCTACACCTTC. Based on the CDR3 plus reference TRBV5-6 and TRBJ1-2, the full variable domain is DAGVTQSPTHLIKTRGQQVTLRCSPKSGHDTVSWYQQALGQGPQFIFQYYEEEERQRGNFPDRFSGHQFPNYSSELNVNALLLGDSALYLCASSLNRVLGYTFGSGTRLTVV.

The chain joins TRBV18 to TRBJ1-6; D may be TRBD1 (5 bases). Germline lookup yields CDR1 KGHSH and CDR2 LQKENI. This CDR3 has 16 amino acids. V lost 6 bases to trimming and J lost 6 bases, with 18 bases between them. Here the CDR3 reads CASSPYKAGTNSPLHF. The CDR3 DNA reads TGTGCCAGCTCCCCTTATAAGGCGGGGACTAATTCACCCCTCCACTTT.

CDR3 nucleotide sequence: TGCAGCGTTGAAACGGCTGGAAACACCATATATTTT. It specifies CSVETAGNTIYF. This chain links TRBV29-1 with TRBJ1-3; D is ambiguous. Trimming took 2 bases from V and 2 from J, leaving 4 bases between them. Germline-derived CDR1 and CDR2 are SQVTM and ANQGSEA. The CDR3 has 12 amino acids. Full variable domain (rest looked up from reference TRBV29-1 and TRBJ1-3): SAVISQKPSRDICQRGTSLTIQCQVDSQVTMMFWYRQQPGQSLTLIATANQGSEATYESGFVIDKFPISRPNLTFSTLTVSNMSPEDSSIYLCSVETAGNTIYFGEGSWLTVV.

The V gene is TRBV5-1, the J gene TRBJ2-1, with D possibly matching TRBD2 (5 bases). Trimming took off 0 bases at V and 4 bases at J, with 17 bases between the two ends. Germline V gene sequence: CDR1 SGHRS, CDR2 YFSETQ. CDR3 length: 17 residues. Here the CDR3 reads CASSLEQRPLYYNEQFF. CDR3 DNA: TGCGCCAGCAGCTTGGAGCAGCGGCCTCTTTATTACAATGAGCAGTTCTTC.

This clone was seen just once. The rearrangement links TRBV28 to TRBJ2-1, with TRBD1 matching 11 bases. This CDR3 region has 17 residues. V was clipped by 4 bases and J by 5 bases; unmatched bases: 10. The V gene's germline CDR1 is MDHEN and CDR2 SYDVKM. DNA of the CDR3: TGTGCCAGCAGTTCCGGGAAGGGACAGGGGGGCCACAATGAGCAGTTCTTC. It yields the protein CASSSGKGQGGHNEQFF.